This TCR beta chain derives from a study of naive and memory T cell subsets. Findings of the study overall: No ground truth validated the naive and memory repertoire findings. Over 85% of naive TCR sequences appeared only once, unlike memory subsets. Diversity fell and Gini index rose from naive through CM, EM, EMRA.

This CDR3 has 14 amino acids. Germline loops: CDR1 SGHDN, CDR2 FVKESK. The V end was cut by 4 bases, the J end by 2 bases, with 12 bases between. Cells stained for CD3, CD4, CD8, CD45RA and CD27 were sorted into four subsets. This clonotype was counted only a few times. Its target is not known. The beta constant-region primer was an equimolar mix of two oligonucleotides covering TRBC1 and TRBC2. Ligated cDNA was amplified by four rounds of PCR with nested alpha and beta constant-region primers and SP2. TCRdb reprocessed the UMI-ligation and nested PCR reads via MiXCR and lists one record per CDR3 protein. The sample includes roughly 8,000 distinct CDR3 sequences, about 30% of them seen just once.

Sequencing was done on a sample of CD8+ TEMRA cells from blood. Documented subset: effector memory re-expressing CD45RA, CD45RA+ CD27-. The rearrangement uses TRBV14 and TRBJ2-7; possibly TRBD1 for D (6 bases). The clonotype was recovered from a human donor in good health. The CDR3 protein is CASSPWDTAYEQYF. In DNA form, the CDR3 reads TGTGCCAGCAGCCCCTGGGACACAGCCTACGAGCAGTACTTC.